These T cell receptor beta chains were read from a single sample in a study of PD-1 blockade in classical Hodgkin lymphoma. TCRdb's copy holds only in-frame clones and misses some; the assay was immunoSEQ multiplex PCR. Of around 26,000 clones listed, more than 80% are singletons. Sequencing input: CD4+ T cells from blood. The source is a human donor with classical Hodgkin lymphoma. Both conserved end residues are part of each CDR3. Each record gives: D gene, clone size, J gene, V gene, CDR3 protein, CDR3 DNA. A D gene is named only where the DNA matches it firmly. Part of the rows lack a size; the others show once, few, many or a class for expanded clones.

>TRBD1|-|TRBJ1-1|TRBV11-3
CASSLAGGDTEAFF
TGTGCCAGCAGCTTAGCAGGGGGCGACACTGAAGCTTTCTTT
>-|-|TRBJ1-5|TRBV18
CASSPKGRNQPQHF
TGTGCCAGCTCACCAAAGGGTAGGAATCAGCCCCAGCATTTT
>TRBD1|-|TRBJ2-7|TRBV30
CAWDTGTAHYEQYF
TGTGCCTGGGATACCGGGACAGCTCACTACGAGCAGTACTTC
>-|-|TRBJ1-1|TRBV27
CARPPLDGQGDEAFF
TGTGCCAGACCCCCTCTAGATGGGCAGGGTGATGAAGCTTTCTTT
>-|-|TRBJ1-5|TRBV2
CASRLGGNLNQPQHF
TGTGCCAGCCGCCTTGGGGGCAATCTCAATCAGCCCCAGCATTTT
>-|-|TRBJ1-1|TRBV28
CASSLGFLAFF
TGTGCCAGCAGTTTAGGGTTTTTGGCTTTCTTT
>TRBD2|-|TRBJ2-1|TRBV30
CAWSVRLADEQFF
TGTGCCTGGAGTGTACGACTAGCGGATGAGCAGTTCTTC
>TRBD1|-|TRBJ2-2|TRBV7-2
CASSFRGQNTGELFF
TGTGCCAGCAGCTTCAGGGGGCAAAACACCGGGGAGCTGTTTTTT
>TRBD2|-|TRBJ2-5|TRBV29-1
CSVDMGLAGSLTQYF
TGCAGCGTTGATATGGGACTAGCGGGTTCTTTGACCCAGTACTTC
>TRBD1|-|TRBJ2-7|TRBV4-1
CASSQGSPGQGLYEQYF
TGCGCCAGCAGCCAAGGATCTCCGGGACAGGGTTTATACGAACAGTACTTC
>-|once|TRBJ2-3|TRBV6-1
CASHTRDAGPDTQYF
TGTGCCAGCCACACACGGGACGCAGGACCAGATACGCAGTATTTT
>-|-|TRBJ1-1|TRBV19
CATSSGFMNTEAFF
TGTGCCACCTCGTCAGGTTTTATGAACACTGAAGCTTTCTTT
>-|-|TRBJ1-2|TRBV7-9
CASSFTWGYTF
TGTGCCAGCAGCTTTACATGGGGCTACACCTTC
>-|few|TRBJ1-1|TRBV30
CAWSRGGDTEAFF
TGTGCCTGGAGCAGGGGAGGGGACACTGAAGCTTTCTTT
>-|-|TRBJ2-7|TRBV7-9
CARGRGVLPYEQYF
TGTGCCAGAGGAAGGGGGGTGCTCCCCTACGAGCAGTACTTC
>-|-|TRBJ2-5|TRBV19
CASSPREAGRETQYF
TGTGCCAGTAGCCCTAGGGAGGCAGGGCGAGAGACCCAGTACTTC
>TRBD1|-|TRBJ2-7|TRBV2
CASSASPGQGPYEQYF
TGTGCCAGCAGTGCTAGTCCGGGACAGGGACCATACGAGCAGTACTTC
>-|-|TRBJ2-1|TRBV19
CASSIPRSLDEQFF
TGTGCCAGTAGTATCCCTCGATCCCTCGATGAGCAGTTCTTC
>-|-|TRBJ2-2|TRBV2
CASSAPYGRSTNTGELFF
TGTGCCAGCAGCGCCCCTTATGGACGGTCTACGAACACCGGGGAGCTGTTTTTT
>-|-|TRBJ2-2|TRBV19
CASSGSANTGELFF
TGTGCCAGTTCAGGGTCCGCGAACACCGGGGAGCTGTTTTTT
>-|-|TRBJ1-2|TRBV7-9
CASSQQANYGYTF
TGTGCCAGCAGCCAGCAGGCTAACTATGGCTACACCTTC
>TRBD1|-|TRBJ1-2|TRBV6-5
CASSYGQGGGYTF
TGTGCCAGCAGTTACGGACAGGGCGGTGGCTACACCTTC
>-|-|TRBJ1-1|TRBV19
CASSIQRYTEAFF
TGTGCCAGTAGTATACAGCGGTACACTGAAGCTTTCTTT
>-|-|TRBJ2-7|TRBV7-2
CASRLTGATYEQYF
TGTGCCAGCAGATTAACAGGTGCGACCTACGAGCAGTACTTC
>-|-|TRBJ1-2|TRBV29-1
CSVVRDNRNYGYTF
TGCAGCGTTGTCCGGGACAACCGTAACTATGGCTACACCTTC
>-|-|TRBJ2-7|TRBV7-8
CASSSTRYEQYF
TGTGCCAGCAGCTCTACTCGTTACGAGCAGTACTTC
>-|-|TRBJ2-3|TRBV10-3
CAITAGATDTQYF
TGTGCCATCACTGCGGGGGCCACAGATACGCAGTATTTT
>TRBD1|-|TRBJ2-7|TRBV30
CAFEGDRDYEQYF
TGTGCCTTCGAGGGGGACAGGGACTACGAGCAGTACTTC
>TRBD1|-|TRBJ2-5|TRBV6-5
CASSPGTVQETQYF
TGTGCCAGCAGCCCTGGGACAGTGCAAGAGACCCAGTACTTC
>-|-|TRBJ2-2|TRBV7-9
CASSLDIDTGELFF
TGTGCCAGCAGCTTAGATATCGACACCGGGGAGCTGTTTTTT
>TRBD1|-|TRBJ2-6|TRBV4-2
CASSQVLSGGAFTGANVLTF
TGTGCCAGCAGCCAAGTATTGTCAGGGGGCGCTTTCACTGGGGCCAACGTCCTGACTTTC
>TRBD2|-|TRBJ2-7|TRBV7-9
CASSSRIAGAREQYF
TGTGCCAGCAGCTCCCGTATAGCGGGGGCGAGAGAGCAGTACTTC
>TRBD1|-|TRBJ1-2|TRBV19
CASSIRTGFIGYTF
TGTGCCAGTAGTATTCGGACAGGCTTCATCGGCTACACCTTC
>-|-|TRBJ2-3|TRBV5-1
CASSLEAGSTDTQYF
TGCGCCAGCAGCTTGGAGGCAGGGAGCACAGATACGCAGTATTTT
>TRBD1|-|TRBJ2-7|TRBV19
CASAGQGSYEQYF
TGTGCCAGTGCTGGACAGGGCTCCTACGAGCAGTACTTC
>TRBD1|-|TRBJ2-4|TRBV5-8
CASSLDSGQLAKNIQYF
TGTGCCAGCAGCTTGGATTCGGGACAGCTAGCCAAAAACATTCAGTACTTC
>TRBD1|-|TRBJ1-6|TRBV28
CASSLPTGGYSPLHF
TGTGCCAGCAGTTTACCCACAGGGGGCTATTCACCCCTCCACTTT
>TRBD1|-|TRBJ1-4|TRBV4-3
CASSQERTGGEKLFF
TGCGCCAGCAGCCAAGAGAGGACAGGGGGGGAAAAACTGTTTTTT
>-|-|TRBJ1-2|TRBV6-1
CASRASASGGYTF
TGTGCCAGCAGGGCATCCGCGAGTGGAGGCTACACCTTC
>-|-|TRBJ1-3|TRBV25-1
CASRPGTPISGNTIYF
TGTGCCAGCAGGCCGGGGACGCCCATCTCTGGAAACACCATATATTTT